The TCR beta chain described here comes from a study of T cells in Graves' hyperthyroidism and ophthalmopathy. Study-level results: Peripheral blood also featured most of the thyroid clonotypes expanded above 0.001.

Enrolled ophthalmopathy patients presented with a Clinical Activity Score of at least 3, a NOSPECS grade of at least 4, and disease duration under 3 months. The study left out patients who had uncontrolled infection, other autoimmune disease, pregnancy or lactation. Diagnosing involved the use of clinical symptoms, serum thyroxine and TRAb, thyroid ultrasound and orbital computed tomography. What was amplified from RNA transcripts were TCR beta CDR3 regions. HTBI primers drove first-round RT-PCR of the TCR CDR3. TCRdb re-analysed the multiplex PCR reads in MiXCR, keeping a single row per CDR3 protein. Of around 570,000 distinct CDR3 sequences listed, 20% were seen once; the top ten hold over 45%. Remarks on this clonotype: Its antigen is unknown.

V was pared by 6 bases and J by 5 bases, with 16 bases between. Germline loops: CDR1 MDHEN, CDR2 SYDVKM. The CDR3 loop spans 14 amino acids. The sample taken for sequencing was blood. This sequence joins TRBV28 and TRBJ2-5, with D uncertain. The clonotype originates from a man aged 40-50 years with Graves' ophthalmopathy. CDR3 region: CASSQVPGPETQYF. CDR3 nucleotide sequence: TGTGCCAGCAGCCAAGTTCCGGGCCCGGAGACCCAGTACTTC.